This is a list of T cell receptor beta chains from one sample in a study of beta chain features in type 1 diabetes. Here immunoSEQ multiplex PCR was the method, and the copy in TCRdb shows in-frame clones only, minus some. The table shows 810,000 or so clones, with about a sixth occurring only once. Sequenced material: naive CD4+ T cells from blood. These receptors all stem from a young woman in good health. CDR3s include the opening cysteine and the closing phenylalanine or tryptophan. The D gene is left open where the match is weak. The size field is filled for only some rows; it gives once, few, many or a size class.

TRBJ1-5,TRBV6-1,NA,NA,CASLWAGNQPQHF
TRBJ1-2,TRBV23-1,NA,NA,CASSQRGGRNYGYTF
TRBJ2-1,TRBV7-8,few,NA,CASSLTQLPNEQFF
TRBJ2-1,TRBV7-3,few,TRBD2,CASSPRRTSGINEQFF
TRBJ2-3,TRBV6-5,NA,NA,CASKKSSAGTDTQYF
TRBJ1-1,TRBV11-2,NA,NA,CASSAHPGVAFF
TRBJ2-1,TRBV4-3,NA,NA,CASSQGQGFNEQFF
TRBJ2-5,TRBV7-2,few,NA,CASSQIDRQETQYF
TRBJ2-3,TRBV9,few,TRBD1,CASSGGQGAWDTQYF
TRBJ1-1,TRBV13,few,NA,CASSFLPNTEAFF
TRBJ2-3,TRBV7-3,few,NA,CASSFSGGTDTQYF
TRBJ2-7,TRBV7-2,NA,NA,CASSLIRGASGEQYF
TRBJ2-5,TRBV18,few,TRBD1,CASSPSVQGKETQYF
TRBJ2-7,TRBV28,NA,NA,CASRQEGTNYEQYF
TRBJ2-5,TRBV29-1,NA,NA,CSGDRGETQYF